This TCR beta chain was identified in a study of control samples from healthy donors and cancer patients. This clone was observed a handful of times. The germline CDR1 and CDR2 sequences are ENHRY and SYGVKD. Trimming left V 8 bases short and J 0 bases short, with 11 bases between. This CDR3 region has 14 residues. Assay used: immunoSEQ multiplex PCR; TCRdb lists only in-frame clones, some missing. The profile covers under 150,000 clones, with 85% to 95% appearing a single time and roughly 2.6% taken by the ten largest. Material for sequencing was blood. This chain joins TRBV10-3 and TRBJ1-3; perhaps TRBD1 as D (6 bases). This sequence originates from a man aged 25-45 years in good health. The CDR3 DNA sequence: TGTGCCATCGGGCCCAGGGGCTCTGGAAACACCATATATTTT. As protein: CAIGPRGSGNTIYF.